The text below deals with one T cell receptor (beta chain). Its binding antigen is unknown. Qualities for individual bases were not recorded, and no much larger clone is one base off. These data come from a study of shared clonotypes between healthy human individuals (dated by TCRdb to about 2020). In terms of the full investigation: A couple of women and a few men aged 18 to 49 years were included in the cohort. For each donor, CD4 naive and CD4 memory were each given three plates, CD8 naive was given two plates, and CD8 memory was given one plate. Leukapheresis yielded between about 0.9 and 8.9 billion PBMCs per donor. To estimate repertoire size and how much clonotype sharing occurs between individuals, the study deeply sequenced the blood TCR repertoires of roughly 5 healthy adults. Libraries were prepared and TCR repertoires were sequenced by different laboratories using diverse techniques, in order to increase sequencing depth and limit assay-specific biases. Study-wide findings and limitations: Naive subsets generally had larger estimated clonotype richness than memory subsets did. Rarefaction of sorted-subset datasets indicated incomplete sequencing despite the large sequencing depth. Sampling was restricted to blood, and TCR repertoires in tissues likely differ from the TCR repertoires found in blood. Because the study included only a small number of donors, the genetic and exposure-history diversity represented was limited. Higher generation probabilities were observed for clonotypes shared by all four sorted-subset donors than for non-shared clonotypes. Pairwise subsampling indicated that sequencing depth was expected to affect the degree of clonotype sharing among donors. Across a few donors, around 5% of naive CD4, 3% to 3.5% of naive CD8, around 2.1% of memory CD4, and 0.4% of memory CD8 clonotypes were shared.

CD8 naive samples were CD45RO-negative cells positively selected for CCR7, giving a CD45RA+CCR7+ population that excluded TemRA cells. The donors were healthy, HIV-negative adults with no recently reported acute infections or vaccinations. All donors were Caucasian adults living in Nashville, Tennessee, USA. Blood was obtained by leukapheresis, after which PBMCs were separated by Ficoll-Histopaque density gradient centrifugation and cryopreserved in liquid nitrogen vapor phase. Purity and quantity of every magnetically sorted T cell population were checked by analytical flow cytometry. Genomic DNA was isolated from every sorted fraction and measured by UV absorbance on a Nanodrop 2000c. Using the deep immunoSEQ assay, multiplex PCR amplified TCR CDR3 regions from genomic DNA. Extracted genomic DNA from each cell subset was distributed evenly across all wells of several immunoSEQ 96-well plates, and each plate was treated as a replicate. Each replicate PCR for sorted subsets received about 210 ng genomic DNA, equal to around 32,000 T cell genomes. Purified libraries were measured with a Qubit 3.0 fluorometer, size-checked on a Bioanalyzer 2100, and measured again with the KAPA Library Quantification kit. A separate single-read 150-cycle Illumina NextSeq 550 flow cell was used to sequence each immunoSEQ 96-well plate. The original pipeline was this. The immunoSEQ output contained only junctional sequences without quality scores, so filtering could not match that applied to full-length reads. To assign V/J genes and CDR3, sequences were annotated using PyIR, a Python wrapper for IgBLAST v1.9, with IMGT germline references. Any read was removed if the V/J assignment was weak (E-value above 1e-6), the CDR3 was missing, or the read contained stop codons, out-of-frame junctions, or ambiguous translated residues. V3J clonotypes were defined as sequences sharing an identical inferred V gene, J gene, and CDR3 amino acid sequence. Percentage overlap between repertoires was calculated by dividing the number of shared unique clonotypes by the size of the smaller repertoire. Repertoire richness was assessed with RTK rarefaction, the Chao1 estimator, and Recon v2.1 estimates of unobserved clonotypes. OLGA was used to compute generation probabilities for all TCRbeta clonotypes that the gDNA method yielded from a handful of donors. TCRdb limited this immuneACCESS table to in-frame rearrangements with V and J called. A share of clones is missing; checked studies link under half to unresolved V genes, and the rest is unexplained. That table is the source of V, J and clone size, and D and trimming were worked out from the DNA. This sample is represented by about 2 million clones; over 85% of them were singletons. The top ten hold around 1.1% of the sample.

For this chain, trimming is 0 bases at the V end and 5 bases at the J end, and the number of junction bases without a gene match is 20. The cysteine opens and the phenylalanine closes a CDR3 of 19 amino acids. The kept DNA is CDR3 alone, 57 bases in frame from the first base. CDR1 and CDR2 are drawn from the germline V gene: SGHRS, YFSETQ. The chain is made from TRBV5-1 and TRBJ2-7, with 7 junctional bases fitting TRBD2. Sequenced sample: naive CD8+ T cells sorted from blood. The sample's cell subset or site label is to be understood as: CD45RA+CCR7+. The receptor comes from a man aged 18 to 30 in good health. The DNA is as follows: TGCGCCAGCAGCTTGGGCTCGCAGGTTCCTGGGACTATGGGGGACGAGCAGTACTTC. This translates into CASSLGSQVPGTMGDEQYF.